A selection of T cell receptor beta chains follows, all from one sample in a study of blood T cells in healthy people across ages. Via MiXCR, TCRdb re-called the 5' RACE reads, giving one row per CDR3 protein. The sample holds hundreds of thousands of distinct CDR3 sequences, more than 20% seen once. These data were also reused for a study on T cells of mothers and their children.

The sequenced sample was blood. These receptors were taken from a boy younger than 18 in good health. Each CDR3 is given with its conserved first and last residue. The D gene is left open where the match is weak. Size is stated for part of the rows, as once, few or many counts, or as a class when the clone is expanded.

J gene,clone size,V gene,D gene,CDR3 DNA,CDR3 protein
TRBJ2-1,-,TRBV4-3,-,TGCGCCAGCAGCCAAGATCAGTCGGAGTACAATGAGCAGTTCTTC,CASSQDQSEYNEQFF
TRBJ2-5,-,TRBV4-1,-,TGCGCCAGCAGCCAAGCCCGACAGGAGTACCAAGAGACCCAGTACTTC,CASSQARQEYQETQYF
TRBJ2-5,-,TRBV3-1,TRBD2,TGTGCCAGCAGCCAAGATTGGCGGGGAGGGGAGACCCAGTACTTC,CASSQDWRGGETQYF
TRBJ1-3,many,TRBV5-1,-,TGCGCCAGCAGCTTAGAGGGATCCGGAAACACCATATATTTT,CASSLEGSGNTIYF
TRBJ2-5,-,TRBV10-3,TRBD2,TGTGCCATCAGTGAAGCTAGCGGGGAACGAGGGGAGACCCAGTACTTC,CAISEASGERGETQYF
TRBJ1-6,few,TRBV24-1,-,TGTGCCACCAGTGATTCAGGATCTAGCTCACCCCTCCACTTT,CATSDSGSSSPLHF
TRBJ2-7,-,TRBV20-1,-,TGCAGTGCTAGAGTCGGGACAACCCTCTACGAGCAGTACTTC,CSARVGTTLYEQYF
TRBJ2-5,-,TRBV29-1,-,TGCAGCGTTGAACGGACAGCCCAGGAGACCCAGTACTTC,CSVERTAQETQYF
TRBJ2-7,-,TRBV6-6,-,TGTGCCAGCAGTTTACTAGGAGTGTACGAGCAGTACTTC,CASSLLGVYEQYF
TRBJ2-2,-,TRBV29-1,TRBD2,TGCAGCGTTGAAGCCGCGGGAGGGCCTGGGGAGCTGTTTTTT,CSVEAAGGPGELFF
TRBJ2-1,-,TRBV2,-,TGTGCCAGCAGCACGGCGGATTATGAGCAGTTCTTC,CASSTADYEQFF
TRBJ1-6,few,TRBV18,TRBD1,TGTGCCAGCTCACCCGACGGGACAGGGGATTCACCCCTCCACTTT,CASSPDGTGDSPLHF
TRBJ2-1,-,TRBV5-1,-,TGCGCCAGCAGCCTGTGGCGGGCCGACGGAAATGAGCAGTTCTTC,CASSLWRADGNEQFF
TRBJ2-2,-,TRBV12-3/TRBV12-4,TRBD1,TGTGCCAACATTCCGGACAGGAGAGACACTGGGGAGCTGTTTTTT,CANIPDRRDTGELFF
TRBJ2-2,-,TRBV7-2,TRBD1,TGTGCCAGCAGCTTTCTTTCAGGGGGCGGCGGGGAGCTGTTTTTT,CASSFLSGGGGELFF
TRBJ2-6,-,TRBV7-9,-,TGTGCCAGCAGCTATGGTTTTGGTGCAGGGGGAGGCTTGGGGGCCAACGTCCTGACTTTC,CASSYGFGAGGGLGANVLTF
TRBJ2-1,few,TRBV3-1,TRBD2,TGTGCCAGCAGCCCCGTTAGCGGGACCACCTACAATGAGCAGTTCTTC,CASSPVSGTTYNEQFF
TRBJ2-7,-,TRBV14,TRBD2,TGTGCCAGCAGCCAGGGGGGACTAGCGATTTACGAGCAGTACTTC,CASSQGGLAIYEQYF
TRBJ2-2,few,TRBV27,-,TGTGCCGCAGGGGCCCGGGGCCTCACCGGGGAGCTGTTTTTT,CAAGARGLTGELFF
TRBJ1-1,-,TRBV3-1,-,TGTGCCAGCAGCGCTCAGGGCATGAACACTGAAGCTTTCTTT,CASSAQGMNTEAFF
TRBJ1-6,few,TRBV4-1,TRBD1,TGCGCCAGCAGCCAAGGATTGGCCAGGGGGTACAGTTCACCCCTCCACTTT,CASSQGLARGYSSPLHF
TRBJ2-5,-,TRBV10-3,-,TGTGCCATCAGTGAGGAGGCAGGGGGGCAAGAGACCCAGTACTTC,CAISEEAGGQETQYF
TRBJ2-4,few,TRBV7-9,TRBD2,TGTGCCAGCAGCCCGACCCTGGCGGGGGAGGGGAACATTCAGTACTTC,CASSPTLAGEGNIQYF
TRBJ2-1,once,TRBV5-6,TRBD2,TGTGCCAGCAGCTTTGGGACTAGCGCTATCAATGAGCAGTTCTTC,CASSFGTSAINEQFF
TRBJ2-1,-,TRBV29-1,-,TGCAGCACCGGGACCGACAGTCCCAATGAGCAGTTCTTC,CSTGTDSPNEQFF
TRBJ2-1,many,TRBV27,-,TGTGCCAGCGGACCAGGAGGGGGACCTTTCTACAATGAGCAGTTCTTC,CASGPGGGPFYNEQFF
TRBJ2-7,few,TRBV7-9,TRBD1,TGTGCCAGCAGCGACAGGGGCGACTACGAGCAGTACTTC,CASSDRGDYEQYF